These 20 T cell receptor beta chains share one sample of origin, sequenced in a study of blood T cell repertoires in COVID-19. Profiling relied on immunoSEQ multiplex PCR, and the TCRdb table lists in-frame clones only, not all of them. The sample has some 400,000 clones; 89% are singletons. The source material was PBMCs or T cells enriched from blood (not recorded which). The receptors shown here come from a woman aged 25-40 years who had recovered from COVID-19.

The chain has TRBV6-5 and TRBJ1-4, with D perhaps matching TRBD1 (6 bases). In germline, CDR1 is MNHEY, CDR2 SVGAGI. This CDR3 contains 13 residues. The V and J ends lost 6 bases and 7 bases respectively, with 12 bases between them. CDR3 coding DNA: TGTGCCAGCAGAGTGTCCAGGGGTGAAAAACTGTTTTTT. Residues: CASRVSRGEKLFF.

The chain links TRBV10-3 to TRBJ2-3, with D perhaps matching TRBD2 (6 bases). The CDR3 is 17 amino acids. The V gene's germline CDR1 is ENHRY and CDR2 SYGVKD. Trimming cost V 0 bases and J 8 bases, with 21 bases left between them. The CDR3 coding sequence is TGTGCCATCAGTGAGTCCCCCCGAGGGCGGGATTCGGGTACGCAGTATTTT. Translated: CAISESPRGRDSGTQYF.

The rearrangement links TRBV30 to TRBJ1-5; TRBD1 might be the D (5 bases). This CDR3 is 14 amino acids long. Germline V gene data show CDR1 as GTSNPN and CDR2 as SVGIG (reference sequence). Trimming pared 3 bases from V and 0 bases from J, leaving 9 bases between. The CDR3 coding sequence is TGTGCCTGGAGCCGGGGGAATAGCAATCAGCCCCAGCATTTT. Its translation is CAWSRGNSNQPQHF.

The chain links TRBV6-2 or TRBV6-3 to TRBJ2-5, with 10 bases matching TRBD1. Per the germline V gene, CDR1 is MNHEY and CDR2 is SVGEGT. The CDR3 has 16 residues. The V segment lost 6 bases and the J segment 5 bases; nucleotides outside the gene matches: 12. CDR3 DNA sequence: TGTGCCAGCAGCCTTTCGCCGGGACAGGGGTACGAGACCCAGTACTTC. It yields the protein CASSLSPGQGYETQYF.

This chain uses TRBV5-1 with TRBJ2-6; D is uncertain. The CDR3 is 15 residues long. Germline values: CDR1 SGHRS, CDR2 YFSETQ. V dropped 4 bases and J dropped 2 bases, with 10 bases sitting between them. The CDR3 nucleotides read TGCGCCAGCAGCGACGACATGGCTGGGGCCAACGTCCTGACTTTC. Translated: CASSDDMAGANVLTF.

The gene calls are TRBV7-8 and TRBJ2-7, with D possibly matching TRBD1 (6 bases). Germline loops: CDR1 SGHVS, CDR2 FQNEAQ. V was trimmed by 5 bases and J by 0 bases, leaving 14 bases between them. CDR3 length: 15 residues. In nucleotides, the CDR3 is TGTGCCAGCAGCGCGAACAGGGAGAGCTCCTACGAGCAGTACTTC. As protein: CASSANRESSYEQYF. Complete variable domain (other parts from reference TRBV7-8 and TRBJ2-7): GAGVSQSPRYKVAKRGQDVALRCDPISGHVSLFWYQQALGQGPEFLTYFQNEAQLDKSGLPSDRFFAERPEGSVSTLKIQRTQQEDSAVYLCASSANRESSYEQYFGPGTRLTVT.

The table lists this clone with a count of one. J is TRBJ2-1 and V is TRBV7-3, with 9 bases aligning to TRBD2. Trimming cost V 5 bases and J 8 bases; bases outside gene matches: 13. Germline V gene sequence: CDR1 SGHTA, CDR2 FQGTGA. The CDR3 has 16 amino acids. CDR3 sequence reads: CASSPGRVAGVDEQFF. The CDR3 DNA is TGTGCCAGCAGCCCGGGGAGGGTAGCGGGGGTAGATGAGCAGTTCTTC.

The J gene is TRBJ1-6, the V gene TRBV30, with TRBD1 as a possible D gene (6 bases). The germline V gene has CDR1 GTSNPN and CDR2 SVGIG (reference sequence). The CDR3 extends over 14 amino acids. The V end was cut by 7 bases, the J end by 7 bases, with 17 bases between. The DNA for the CDR3 is TGTGCCTTCCCGACTGGACAGAGAAATTCACCCCTCCACTTT. The encoded protein is CAFPTGQRNSPLHF.

There are a few counts of this clone. The chain carries TRBV6-4 and TRBJ2-1; D perhaps matches TRBD2 (6 bases). The CDR3 contains 16 residues. The germline gives CDR1 MRHNA, CDR2 SNTAGT. The V and J ends lost 0 bases and 3 bases respectively, with 12 bases between them. CDR3 in DNA: TGTGCCAGCAGTGACTCGGGGGGACGCGACTACAATGAGCAGTTCTTC. Translation: CASSDSGGRDYNEQFF.

This chain uses TRBV5-1 with TRBJ2-2; TRBD1 is a possible D gene (6 bases). The CDR3 is 16 residues long. With 1 base removed from V and 3 bases from J, the gap between germline ends came to 13 bases. Germline CDR1 reads SGHRS; CDR2 reads YFSETQ. CDR3 residues: CASSLFRGMDTGELFF. As DNA, the CDR3 is TGCGCCAGCAGCTTGTTTAGGGGGATGGACACCGGGGAGCTGTTTTTT.

This chain's CDR3 is CASSNLAVEGRVRNIQYF. The CDR3, as DNA: TGCGCCAGCAGCAACCTGGCGGTGGAGGGAAGAGTACGGAACATTCAGTACTTC. The rearrangement links TRBV5-1 to TRBJ2-4, with D perhaps matching TRBD2 (6 bases). This CDR3 spans 18 amino acids. Germline-derived CDR1 and CDR2 are SGHRS and YFSETQ. Trimming cost V 4 bases and J 7 bases, with 27 bases left between them.

This sequence joins TRBV11-3 and TRBJ2-1; possibly TRBD1 for D (6 bases). Between the trimmed V and J ends, which lost 5 bases and 0 bases, there was a span of 11 bases. CDR3 length equals 15 residues. Germline loops: CDR1 SGHNT, CDR2 YENEEA. This CDR3 is CASSADRISYNEQFF. CDR3 in DNA: TGTGCCAGCAGCGCCGACAGGATCTCCTACAATGAGCAGTTCTTC.

The rearrangement uses TRBV11-2 and TRBJ1-4; a weak D match, TRBD1 (5 bases). V lost 4 bases and J lost 0, with 12 bases in between. The CDR3 runs to 16 residues. Per the germline V gene, CDR1 is SGHAT and CDR2 is FQNNGV. Here the CDR3 reads CASSYRTPATNEKLFF. The CDR3 DNA follows: TGTGCCAGCAGCTACCGGACACCCGCAACTAATGAAAAACTGTTTTTT.

The chain is built from TRBV2 and TRBJ2-3, with D tentatively TRBD2 (5 bases). The germline CDR1 and CDR2 sequences are SNHLY and FYNNEI. The CDR3 loop spans 14 amino acids. Between the trimmed V and J ends, which lost 7 bases and 4 bases, there was a span of 15 bases. As DNA, the CDR3 is TGTGCCAGCATTAGGTCGTGGGAGCCAGATACGCAGTATTTT. It encodes CASIRSWEPDTQYF.

The chain links TRBV18 to TRBJ2-2; D uncertain. V was trimmed by 1 base and J by 5 bases, leaving 5 bases between them. Germline V gene lookup returns CDR1 KGHSH and CDR2 LQKENI. The CDR3 runs 13 residues. The CDR3 loop reads CASSPLRTGELFF. The DNA for the CDR3 is TGTGCCAGCTCACCACTGAGAACCGGGGAGCTGTTTTTT.

V usage is TRBV3-1 (or the pseudogene TRBV3-2) and J usage is TRBJ1-2; 8 nucleotides match TRBD1. The CDR3 sequence is 17 residues long. The J segment lost 4 bases and the V segment lost 0 bases, leaving 10 bases of the junction unmatched. The germline CDR1 and CDR2 sequences are LGHDT and YNNKEL (reference sequence). The CDR3 sequence is CASSQEATRGQGYGYTF. CDR3 in DNA: TGTGCCAGCAGCCAAGAAGCCACTCGCGGACAGGGCTATGGCTACACCTTC.

The gene calls are TRBV6-5 and TRBJ2-3, with D perhaps matching TRBD2 (5 bases). Germline V gene lookup returns CDR1 MNHEY and CDR2 SVGAGI. V dropped 5 bases and J dropped 6 bases, with 9 bases sitting between them. This CDR3 spans 12 amino acids. The CDR3 spells CASSQTGDTQYF. The CDR3 DNA is TGTGCCAGCAGTCAGACGGGGGATACGCAGTATTTT.

The J gene is TRBJ2-7, the V gene TRBV30; 9 bases line up with TRBD1. From germline, CDR1 is GTSNPN and CDR2 SVGIG (reference sequence). With V trimmed by 5 bases and J by 2 bases, 4 bases remained unmatched. The CDR3 runs 13 residues. The DNA for the CDR3 is TGTGCCTGGGGGACAGGGTCCACCTACGAGCAGTACTTC. Translation: CAWGTGSTYEQYF.

J is TRBJ2-7 and V is TRBV27, with 7 positions matching TRBD1. Germline V CDR1 and CDR2: MNHEY, SMNVEV (reference sequence). V shed 2 bases and J 0 bases; nucleotides not matched to a gene: 4. CDR3 length: 15 residues. CDR3 region: CASSLTRGLSYEQYF. The DNA for the CDR3 is TGTGCCAGCAGTTTAACTAGGGGGCTCTCCTACGAGCAGTACTTC.

CDR3 DNA sequence: TGTGCCAGCAGTTACTCGGTGTTTAAGGGGAAGGGTGAGCAGTTCTTC. Its protein is CASSYSVFKGKGEQFF. This chain uses TRBV6-5 with TRBJ2-1, with D tentatively TRBD1 (5 bases). V dropped 0 bases and J dropped 9 bases, with 18 bases sitting between them. The CDR3 runs to 16 residues. CDR1 is MNHEY, CDR2 SVGAGI, per germline.